Listed below are T cell receptor beta chains from one sample, sequenced in a study of cytomegalovirus exposure and HLA in healthy donors. Some clones are missing from TCRdb's copy, which holds only in-frame ones; the method was immunoSEQ multiplex PCR. This sample contains tens of thousands of clones. The specimen was PBMCs. These receptors all stem from a middle-aged man in good health and CMV-seropositive. Both conserved end residues are part of each CDR3. D genes are given only for firm matches.

>TRBV14|.|TRBJ2-5
TGTGCCAGCAGCCCGATCAACTCGGAGACCCAGTACTTC
CASSPINSETQYF
>TRBV6-5|.|TRBJ2-5
TGTGCCAGCAGTCTCAACACTAGAGGGGAGACCCAGTACTTC
CASSLNTRGETQYF
>TRBV7-9|TRBD2|TRBJ2-1
TGTGCCAGCAGCTTATGGTCTAGCGGGAGCAATGAGCAGTTCTTC
CASSLWSSGSNEQFF
>TRBV30|.|TRBJ2-2
TGTGCCTGGAGTCTACCCGGGGAGCTGTTTTTT
CAWSLPGELFF
>TRBV4-1|.|TRBJ2-5
TGCGCCAGCAGCCAAGAGGAAGCGGAAGAGACCCAGTACTTC
CASSQEEAEETQYF
>TRBV10-3|TRBD2|TRBJ2-3
TGTGCCATCAGTGGCCATTCAGCGGGAGCGGGCACAGATACGCAGTATTTT
CAISGHSAGAGTDTQYF
>TRBV7-2|TRBD1|TRBJ1-2
TGTGCCAGCAGCTCTAACAGGGGGCGAGGTTCTGGCTACACCTTC
CASSSNRGRGSGYTF
>TRBV5-6|TRBD1|TRBJ1-2
TGTGCCAGCACCGAAGGACAGGGGGAGGTCTATGGCTACACCTTC
CASTEGQGEVYGYTF
>TRBV30|.|TRBJ2-3
TGTGCCTGGAGTATAACGGCAGATACGCAGTATTTT
CAWSITADTQYF
>TRBV6-1|.|TRBJ2-7
TGTGCCAGCACCCCCGGGACAAGGTCGGGCGAGCAGTACTTC
CASTPGTRSGEQYF
>TRBV7-2|.|TRBJ1-1
TGTGCCAGCAGCTTCGGGGGTAAGAACACTGAAGCTTTCTTT
CASSFGGKNTEAFF
>TRBV25-1|TRBD2|TRBJ2-7
TGTGCCAGCGGGCCTAGCGGGACCTCCTACGAGCAGTACTTC
CASGPSGTSYEQYF
>TRBV7-9|.|TRBJ1-5
TGTGCCAGCAGCTTAGGGTCGGCGGGGCAGCCCCAGCATTTT
CASSLGSAGQPQHF
>TRBV11-2|.|TRBJ1-2
TGTGCCAGCAGCGCAAGCTCCAGGAATGGCTACACCTTC
CASSASSRNGYTF
>TRBV18|.|TRBJ1-4
TGTGCCAGCTCACCACTTTCAGGATCGAATGAAAAACTGTTTTTT
CASSPLSGSNEKLFF
>TRBV7-9|.|TRBJ1-3
TGTGCCAGCAGCTTAGGGGCCTTGACACTGGCCTCTGGAAACACCATATATTTT
CASSLGALTLASGNTIYF
>TRBV11-3|.|TRBJ2-3
TGTGCCAGCAGCTTTCAGGGAACAGATACGCAGTATTTT
CASSFQGTDTQYF
>TRBV7-9|.|TRBJ2-5
TGTGCCAGCAGCCTGGGGGGATGGGGTCGGCAGGAGGAGACCCAGTACTTC
CASSLGGWGRQEETQYF
>TRBV5-1|TRBD1|TRBJ1-1
TGCGCCAGCAGCTTGGGTGGGACAGCGCGGAACACTGAAGCTTTCTTT
CASSLGGTARNTEAFF
>TRBV6-1|TRBD2|TRBJ2-3
TGTGCCAGCAGTGGACTAGCGGGAGGGCCAGATACGCAGTATTTT
CASSGLAGGPDTQYF
>TRBV2|.|TRBJ1-1
TGTGCCAGCAGAGGGGGATTTGAAGCTTTCTTT
CASRGGFEAFF
>TRBV7-9|.|TRBJ1-2
TGTGCCAGCAGCCCCTGGGGAGGTTCCGATGGCTACACCTTC
CASSPWGGSDGYTF
>TRBV7-2|.|TRBJ2-3
TGTGCCAGCAGCTTAGATAGCGCCCGCACAGATACGCAGTATTTT
CASSLDSARTDTQYF